This is a list of T cell receptor beta chains from one sample in a study of T-cell reconstitution after alpha-beta-depleted transplantation in children. TCRdb processed the PCR reads anew with MiXCR; each CDR3 protein has one entry. The sample consists of roughly 790,000 distinct CDR3 sequences, under 20% of them appearing once. The input for sequencing was PBMCs, mostly from graft donor cells, taken 360 days after TCRalphabeta/CD19-depleted stem cell transplant. These TCRs come from a male patient aged 10-17 years who had a stem cell transplant for acute lymphoblastic leukemia, so the T cells may come from the graft donor. Each CDR3 is given with its conserved first and last residue. The D gene is left open where the match is weak. Clone size, where shown, is once, few, many, or a class for clones that have expanded.

V	J	D	size	DNA	CDR3
TRBV7-6	TRBJ1-5	.	.	TGTGCCAGCAGCTCCCTTAGCCGGGGGTATCAGCCCCAGCATTTT	CASSSLSRGYQPQHF
TRBV5-1	TRBJ1-4	.	.	TGCGCCAGCAGCCTGGAGTTAACTAATGAAAAACTGTTTTTT	CASSLELTNEKLFF
TRBV4-1	TRBJ2-1	TRBD2	few	TGCGCCAGCAGCCAGGACCTCCCGACTAGCGGGAGAAGCAATGAGCAGTTCTTC	CASSQDLPTSGRSNEQFF
TRBV7-9	TRBJ2-1	TRBD2	many	TGTGCCAGCAGCCGGCTTATTGGACTAGCGGGGTACAATGAGCAGTTCTTC	CASSRLIGLAGYNEQFF
TRBV4-2	TRBJ2-1	TRBD2	.	TGTGCCAGCGGCTGGACTAGCGGGAGTCGAAATGAGCAGTTCTTC	CASGWTSGSRNEQFF
TRBV20-1	TRBJ2-5	.	.	TGCAGTGCTAGTATTGACGGCAGAGAGACCCAGTACTTC	CSASIDGRETQYF
TRBV9	TRBJ2-1	TRBD2	few	TGTGCCAGCAGCGTGTCCCCGGGACTAGCGGGAGGGCCCGATGAGCAGTTCTTC	CASSVSPGLAGGPDEQFF
TRBV20-1	TRBJ1-6	.	few	TGCAGTGCTATCACCGGAGGGTATAATTCACCCCTCCACTTT	CSAITGGYNSPLHF
TRBV12-3/TRBV12-4	TRBJ2-1	.	few	TGTGCCAGCAGGTCGCCGGGACCCCAGTTCCAGTTCTTC	CASRSPGPQFQFF
TRBV7-9	TRBJ2-7	.	.	TGTGCCATACCAGAGGCTGGGGGCCCCTACGAGCAGTACTTC	CAIPEAGGPYEQYF
TRBV10-2	TRBJ2-1	TRBD2	.	TGCGCCAGCAGTGAGAGGGGACCGGGACTAGAGATGGGGGTGCAGTTCTTC	CASSERGPGLEMGVQFF
TRBV11-2	TRBJ2-4	TRBD2	.	TGTGCCAGCAGCTCCCCTTACGGCGCGGGGGTAGCCAAAAACATTCAGTACTTC	CASSSPYGAGVAKNIQYF
TRBV27	TRBJ2-7	.	.	TGTGCCAGCAGTTTATTAGCGCAACTGGGGGAGCAGTACTTC	CASSLLAQLGEQYF
TRBV10-3	TRBJ2-7	TRBD1	.	TGTGCCACACGCCGGGACAGGCCGGGCGAGCAGTACTTC	CATRRDRPGEQYF
TRBV5-1	TRBJ2-5	.	many	TGCGCCAGCAGCTTGGGGGCAGGGCAAGAGACCCAGTACTTC	CASSLGAGQETQYF
TRBV7-8	TRBJ1-4	.	few	TGTGCCAGCAGCTTAGTATCCAGAGTTAATGAAAAACTGTTTTTT	CASSLVSRVNEKLFF
TRBV19	TRBJ2-7	.	once	TGTGCCAGTAGTATCGTTTGGGGACGGACATACGAGCAGTACTTC	CASSIVWGRTYEQYF
TRBV6-1	TRBJ2-5	.	.	TGTGCCAGCAAAACAGGGAACGGGGAGACCCAGTACTTC	CASKTGNGETQYF
TRBV5-1	TRBJ2-7	.	many	TGCGCCAGCAGAACGGGAGTCGGCGAGCAGTACTTC	CASRTGVGEQYF
TRBV19	TRBJ1-5	.	.	TGTGCCTCCAACCCGGGGGACAAATCTCAGCCCCAGCATTTT	CASNPGDKSQPQHF
TRBV3-1	TRBJ2-1	.	.	TGTGCCAGCAGCCAGTGGTCAGCCTCCTACAATGAGCAGTTCTTC	CASSQWSASYNEQFF
TRBV27	TRBJ2-1	TRBD1	once	TGTGCCAGCAGCTATTCCGGGACAGGGGGTGATGAGCAGTTCTTC	CASSYSGTGGDEQFF
TRBV5-1	TRBJ2-7	.	.	TGCGCCAGCAGCTTCACGACGAGCGGCTACGAGCAGTACTTC	CASSFTTSGYEQYF
TRBV11-2	TRBJ2-1	.	few	TGTGCCAGCAGCGCCCCGACTAGTCTTCCGCAATACAATGAGCAGTTCTTC	CASSAPTSLPQYNEQFF
TRBV5-1	TRBJ1-5	.	few	TGCGCCAGCAGGTTGGGACCAAGGGACGATCAGCCCCAGCATTTT	CASRLGPRDDQPQHF
TRBV6-8	TRBJ1-2	TRBD1	.	TGTGCCAGCAGCTACGGATTCGACAGGGGGCCCGCTAACTATGGCTACACCTTC	CASSYGFDRGPANYGYTF
TRBV15	TRBJ2-7	.	.	TGTGCCACCAGCCCCTTAGTAAAGTACGGGCAGTACTTC	CATSPLVKYGQYF
TRBV7-9	TRBJ2-7	.	few	TGTGCCAGCAGCTTCACCGGGGGGCTCTACGAGCAGTACTTC	CASSFTGGLYEQYF
TRBV27	TRBJ2-1	.	few	TGTGCCAGCAGTTTGGACAGCAACAATGAGCAGTTCTTC	CASSLDSNNEQFF
TRBV5-1	TRBJ2-2	TRBD1	few	TGCGCCAGCAGCTGGCTCGTCGGGACAGGTACCGGGGAGCTGTTTTTT	CASSWLVGTGTGELFF
TRBV5-1	TRBJ2-5	.	many	TGCGCCAGCAGCCTACGAGATGAAGAGACCCAGTACTTC	CASSLRDEETQYF
TRBV5-6	TRBJ1-2	TRBD1	.	TGTGCCAGCAGCCACTGGGCAGGGGGCGGCTACACCTTC	CASSHWAGGGYTF
TRBV6-2/TRBV6-3	TRBJ2-2	.	.	TGTGCCAGCAGTTACAGCCCCCCCCCCGGGGTTAACACCGGGGAGCTGTTTTTT	CASSYSPPPGVNTGELFF
TRBV6-5	TRBJ2-1	.	.	TGTGCCAGCAGTTACAAGGACTATCTCTCCTACAATGAGCAGTTCTTC	CASSYKDYLSYNEQFF
TRBV18	TRBJ2-3	.	.	TGTGCCAGCTCACCACGGAGAAGGGATGGAGATACGCAGTATTTT	CASSPRRRDGDTQYF
TRBV7-6	TRBJ2-7	.	.	TGTGCCAGCAGCTTAGGGCGCCCGGTTCGTAGGAGCTCCTACGAGCAGTACTTC	CASSLGRPVRRSSYEQYF
TRBV5-6	TRBJ1-5	.	.	TGTGCCAGCAGCTTTTGGGGAGGTGGTCAGCCCCAGCATTTT	CASSFWGGGQPQHF
TRBV12-3/TRBV12-4	TRBJ2-2	TRBD2	few	TGTGCCAGCAGTTCGACAGGGTTTCGGCGGGAGGGTTTAGAGCTCGGGGAGCTGTTTTTT	CASSSTGFRREGLELGELFF
TRBV4-1	TRBJ2-1	TRBD2	many	TGCGCCAGCAGCCAAGATTGGTCTAGCGGGATATATGAGCAGTTCTTC	CASSQDWSSGIYEQFF